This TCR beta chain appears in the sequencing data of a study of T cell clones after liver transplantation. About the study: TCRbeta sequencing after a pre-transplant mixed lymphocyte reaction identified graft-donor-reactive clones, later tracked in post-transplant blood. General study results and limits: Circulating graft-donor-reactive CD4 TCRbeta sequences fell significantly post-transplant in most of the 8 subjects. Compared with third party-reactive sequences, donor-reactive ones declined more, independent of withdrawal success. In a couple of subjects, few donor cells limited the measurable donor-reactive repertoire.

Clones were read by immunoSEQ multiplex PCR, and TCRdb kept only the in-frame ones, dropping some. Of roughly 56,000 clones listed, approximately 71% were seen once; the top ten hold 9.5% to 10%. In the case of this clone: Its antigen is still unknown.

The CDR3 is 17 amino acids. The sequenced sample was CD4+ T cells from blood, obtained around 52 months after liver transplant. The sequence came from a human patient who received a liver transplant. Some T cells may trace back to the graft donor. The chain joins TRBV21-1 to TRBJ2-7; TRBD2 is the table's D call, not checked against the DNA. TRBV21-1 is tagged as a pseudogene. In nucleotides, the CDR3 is TGTGCCAGCAGCGCTCGACTACTAGCGGGGGGCTCCTACGAGCAGTACTTC. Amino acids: CASSARLLAGGSYEQYF.